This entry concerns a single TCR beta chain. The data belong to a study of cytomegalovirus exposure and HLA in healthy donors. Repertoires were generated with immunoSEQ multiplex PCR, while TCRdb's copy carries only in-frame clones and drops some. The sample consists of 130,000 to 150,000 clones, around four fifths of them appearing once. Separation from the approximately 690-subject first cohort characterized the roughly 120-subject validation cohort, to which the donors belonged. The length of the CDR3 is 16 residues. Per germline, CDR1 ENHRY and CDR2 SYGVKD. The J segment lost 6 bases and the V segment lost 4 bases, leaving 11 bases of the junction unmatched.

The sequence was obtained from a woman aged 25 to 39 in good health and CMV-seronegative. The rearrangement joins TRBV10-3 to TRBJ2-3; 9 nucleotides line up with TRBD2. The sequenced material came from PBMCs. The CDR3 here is CAISGGLAGYSDTQYF. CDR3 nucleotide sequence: TGTGCCATCAGTGGCGGGCTAGCGGGGTATAGTGATACGCAGTATTTT.